This entry lists 25 T cell receptor beta chains sequenced from one sample in a study of shared clonotypes between healthy human individuals. Produced via immunoSEQ multiplex PCR; TCRdb's table is partial and in-frame only. Of millions of clones in the sample, just over 90% were seen once. The sequencing sample was made of naive CD4+ T cells from PBMCs. As for subset: CD45RA+ positively selected. The receptors come from a man between 18 and 29 years old in good health. Some clones in this sample may be carry-over from other donors' samples.

V gene TRBV18 combines with J gene TRBJ1-1, with D maybe TRBD1 (5 bases). The germline gives CDR1 KGHSH, CDR2 LQKENI. The CDR3 extends over 17 amino acids. The V end was cut by 3 bases, the J end by 4 bases, with 21 bases between. In DNA, the CDR3 is TGTGCCAGCTCACCGATCATTGGGGCCAGGGCGGGCACTGAAGCTTTCTTT. As protein: CASSPIIGARAGTEAFF. Complete variable domain (other parts from reference TRBV18 and TRBJ1-1): NAGVMQNPRHLVRRRGQEARLRCSPMKGHSHVYWYRQLPEEGLKFMVYLQKENIIDESGMPKERFSAEFPKEGPSILRIQQVVRGDSAAYFCASSPIIGARAGTEAFFGQGTRLTVV.

The gene calls are TRBV18 and TRBJ2-5; TRBD2 aligns across 9 bases. The DNA end favors TRBJ2-7, so the J call may be wrong. The germline V gene encodes CDR1 KGHSH and CDR2 LQKENI. The CDR3 sequence is 14 residues long. This CDR3 is CASSLTSGGYEQYF. As DNA, the CDR3 is TGTGCCAGCTCACTGACTAGCGGAGGCTACGAGCAGTACTTC.

The chain carries TRBV19 and TRBJ1-5; TRBD1 is a possible D gene (5 bases). V was pared by 6 bases and J by 9 bases, with 15 bases between. The CDR3 is made up of 13 amino acids. In germline, CDR1 is LNHDA, CDR2 SQIVND (reference sequence). In DNA form, the CDR3 reads TGTGCCAGTAGGGGAGGGGTGGGATCGCCCCAGCATTTT. Amino acids: CASRGGVGSPQHF.

As for this clone: Other nucleotide sequences in the sample specify the same CDR3. The chain recombines TRBV20-1 with TRBJ2-1; no definite D call. Looked up from germline, CDR1 is DFQATT and CDR2 is SNEGSKA (reference sequence). Trimming shortened V by 4 bases and J by 6 bases, and 4 bases separated the two germline ends. This CDR3 is built from 10 residues. The CDR3 DNA sequence: TGCAGTGCTAAGGGCAATGAGCAGTTCTTC. Translation: CSAKGNEQFF.

The genes are TRBV7-2 and TRBJ2-7; tentatively, D is TRBD1 (5 bases). The CDR3 runs to 14 residues. Looked up from germline, CDR1 is SGHTA and CDR2 is FQGNSA. V lost 4 bases and J 4 bases, leaving 14 bases between the germline ends. This CDR3 reads CASSSRAQGYEQYF. The CDR3 DNA follows: TGTGCCAGCAGCTCCCGAGCTCAGGGATACGAGCAGTACTTC.

With regard to this clone: The same CDR3 can be traced to other DNA sequences in this sample. The rearrangement links TRBV18 to TRBJ1-1; no clear D. The CDR3 contains 14 residues. V shed 3 bases and J shed 1 base, with 9 bases lying between them. Looked up from germline, CDR1 is KGHSH and CDR2 is LQKENI. CDR3 nucleotides: TGTGCCAGCTCACCCCCCTGGGGGAACACTGAAGCTTTCTTT. It specifies CASSPPWGNTEAFF. The full variable domain, with the rest looked up from reference TRBV18 and TRBJ1-1, is NAGVMQNPRHLVRRRGQEARLRCSPMKGHSHVYWYRQLPEEGLKFMVYLQKENIIDESGMPKERFSAEFPKEGPSILRIQQVVRGDSAAYFCASSPPWGNTEAFFGQGTRLTVV.

The chain recombines TRBV5-1 with TRBJ2-2; 7 bases fit TRBD2. Trimming cost V 0 bases and J 4 bases; bases outside gene matches: 9. Per the germline V gene, CDR1 is SGHRS and CDR2 is YFSETQ. The CDR3 spans 17 residues. The CDR3 loop reads CASSLVPSGPITGELFF. The CDR3 bases are TGCGCCAGCAGCTTGGTCCCTAGCGGCCCGATCACCGGGGAGCTGTTTTTT.

The chain joins TRBV9 to TRBJ2-7; 7 nucleotides agree with TRBD2. Germline trimming cut 4 bases from V and 2 bases from J; bases unmatched to any gene: 6. This CDR3 has 14 amino acids. Germline CDR1 SGDLS, CDR2 YYNGEE. In nucleotides, the CDR3 is TGTGCCAGCAGCTCCCGGGACTACACCTACGAGCAGTACTTC. This encodes CASSSRDYTYEQYF.

The V gene is TRBV7-9, the J gene TRBJ2-1, with 10 nucleotides matching TRBD2. CDR1 SEHNR and CDR2 FQNEAQ come from the germline V gene (reference sequence). The CDR3 is 15 residues long. With V trimmed by 4 bases and J by 6 bases, 6 bases remained unmatched. CDR3 coding DNA: TGTGCCAGCAGCTCGCCGGGACTAGCGTCCAATGAGCAGTTCTTC. Its translation is CASSSPGLASNEQFF.

This chain connects TRBV25-1 to TRBJ1-2; 10 bases agree with TRBD1. CDR1 is MGHDK, CDR2 SYGVNS, per germline. This CDR3 is 14 amino acids long. Unmatched junction bases numbered 3, after V lost 3 bases and J lost 5 bases. CDR3 region: CASSDGQGVYGYTF. The DNA for the CDR3 is TGTGCCAGCAGTGACGGACAGGGGGTTTATGGCTACACCTTC.

The chain is built from TRBV5-1 and TRBJ1-4, with 7 positions matching TRBD1. The ends lost 4 bases at V and 8 bases at J; junction bases unmatched: 8. The germline V gene has CDR1 SGHRS and CDR2 YFSETQ. This CDR3 is 14 amino acids long. CDR3 region: CASSPGGGSEKLFF. CDR3 in DNA: TGCGCCAGCAGCCCGGGAGGGGGCTCAGAAAAACTGTTTTTT.

A single count supports this clone. The chain links TRBV7-2 to TRBJ2-3; D is unclear. Trimming stripped 1 base from V and 9 bases from J, with 11 bases between. The CDR3 length is 13 residues. The germline V gene encodes CDR1 SGHTA and CDR2 FQGNSA. CDR3 sequence reads: CASSLGDGKTQYF. CDR3 DNA sequence: TGTGCCAGCAGCTTAGGGGATGGGAAAACGCAGTATTTT.

As to this clone: The junction departs from the called germline gene at one end, perhaps through a read error. Other DNA sequences in this sample translate to the same CDR3. The J gene is TRBJ2-7, the V gene TRBV28, with D possibly TRBD2 on 5 matching bases. The CDR3 extends over 14 amino acids. Germline V CDR1 and CDR2: MDHEN, SYDVKM. This CDR3 is CASSLSGSSYEQYF. The DNA of the CDR3 is TGTGCCAGCAGCTTATCGGGGTCTTCCTACGAGCAGTACTTC. Filled out from reference TRBV28 and TRBJ2-7, the complete variable domain reads DVKVTQSSRYLVKRTGEKVFLECVQDMDHENMFWYRQDPGLGLRLIYFSYDVKMKEKGDIPEGYSVSREKKERFSLILESASTNQTSMYLCASSLSGSSYEQYFGPGTRLTVT.

The chain combines TRBV19 with TRBJ1-1; D perhaps matches TRBD1 (5 bases). The CDR3 runs to 15 residues. V was trimmed by 7 bases and J by 1 base, leaving 16 bases between them. CDR1 and CDR2 (germline): LNHDA, SQIVND (reference sequence). This CDR3 reads CASTPRDGRNTEAFF. The CDR3 region has the DNA TGTGCCAGTACCCCTCGGGACGGGAGGAACACTGAAGCTTTCTTT.

This chain connects TRBV7-3 to TRBJ2-3; D could derive from TRBD1 or TRBD2 (8 bases each). The CDR3 extends over 16 amino acids. Germline V gene sequence: CDR1 SGHTA, CDR2 FQGTGA. V was trimmed by 4 bases and J by 4 bases, leaving 18 bases between them. CDR3 DNA: TGTGCCAGCAGCTCAGGACTAGCACAGGGGGCAGATACGCAGTATTTT. Translation: CASSSGLAQGADTQYF.

V gene TRBV7-2 combines with J gene TRBJ2-5; TRBD2 matches 9 bases. This CDR3 has 18 residues. The germline CDR1 and CDR2 sequences are SGHTA and FQGNSA. Trimming took 7 bases from V and 5 from J; bases not matched to a gene: 20. The CDR3 here is CASTPTASGARIGETQYF. The CDR3 DNA reads as TGTGCCAGCACCCCCACGGCTAGCGGGGCCAGGATAGGGGAGACCCAGTACTTC.

The rearrangement uses TRBV7-9 and TRBJ1-4; 8 nucleotides line up with TRBD1. CDR3 length: 15 amino acids. Germline-derived CDR1 and CDR2 are SEHNR and FQNEAQ (reference sequence). V dropped 5 bases and J dropped 7; count of bases not matched to a gene: 9. CDR3 residues: CASSPDRAAAEKLFF. DNA of the CDR3: TGTGCCAGCAGCCCGGACAGGGCCGCGGCTGAAAAACTGTTTTTT.

This clone was seen once. The J gene is TRBJ2-1, the V gene TRBV5-1, with D perhaps assigned TRBD1 or TRBD2 (6 bases each). Germline V gene data show CDR1 as SGHRS and CDR2 as YFSETQ. The CDR3 is made up of 14 amino acids. V was clipped by 0 bases and J by 7 bases, with 11 bases between them. Here the CDR3 reads CASSLGLDRNEQFF. Here the CDR3 DNA reads TGCGCCAGCAGCTTGGGACTAGACAGGAATGAGCAGTTCTTC. Complete variable domain (other parts from reference TRBV5-1 and TRBJ2-1): KAGVTQTPRYLIKTRGQQVTLSCSPISGHRSVSWYQQTPGQGLQFLFEYFSETQRNKGNFPGRFSGRQFSNSRSEMNVSTLELGDSALYLCASSLGLDRNEQFFGPGTRLTVL.

The chain couples TRBV4-1 to TRBJ2-1; D perhaps matches TRBD1 (5 bases). The CDR3 is 16 residues long. V lost 1 base and J 1 base, leaving 11 bases between the germline ends. Per the germline V gene, CDR1 is MGHRA and CDR2 is YSYEKL. CDR3 sequence: CASSQVGAGSYNEQFF. CDR3 DNA: TGCGCCAGCAGCCAAGTTGGGGCAGGGTCCTACAATGAGCAGTTCTTC.

The V and J genes are TRBV4-1 and TRBJ2-1, with 7 bases that match TRBD1. Germline loops: CDR1 MGHRA, CDR2 YSYEKL. The CDR3 contains 16 residues. With 4 bases clipped from V and 4 bases from J, the junction kept 10 bases outside the gene matches. This chain's CDR3 is CASSRPRTGEYNEQFF. CDR3 bases: TGCGCCAGCAGCCGACCAAGGACAGGCGAGTACAATGAGCAGTTCTTC.

The V gene is TRBV7-3, the J gene TRBJ2-2; TRBD1 matches 11 bases. CDR1 is SGHTA, CDR2 FQGTGA, per germline. This CDR3 has 15 residues. Unmatched junction bases numbered 5, after V lost 4 bases and J lost 7 bases. The CDR3 DNA is TGTGCCAGCAGCTCTGGACAGGGGGCGTTCGGGGAGCTGTTTTTT. This codes for CASSSGQGAFGELFF.

The CDR3 DNA sequence: TGTGCCAGCAGCCTCACTCGAGAGCCCAATGAGCAGTTCTTC. It is translated as CASSLTREPNEQFF. The genes are TRBV7-3 and TRBJ2-1; D is uncertain. CDR3 length: 14 amino acids. Germline V gives CDR1 SGHTA, CDR2 FQGTGA. Trimming removed 5 bases at V and 6 bases at J, with 14 bases between.

The chain combines TRBV4-1 with TRBJ2-3; 8 positions match TRBD2. Germline-derived CDR1 and CDR2 are MGHRA and YSYEKL. This CDR3 contains 17 residues. The ends lost 3 bases at V and 2 bases at J; junction bases unmatched: 10. Here the CDR3 DNA reads TGCGCCAGCAGCCAGGAGGGAGCTAGCGGGCTCACAGATACGCAGTATTTT. This sequence encodes CASSQEGASGLTDTQYF.

The rearrangement uses TRBV28 and TRBJ2-3, with no clear D. Trimming stripped 7 bases from V and 1 base from J, with 12 bases between. The CDR3 runs to 14 residues. Germline CDR1 and CDR2: MDHEN and SYDVKM. The CDR3 DNA reads TGTGCCAGCAATGGCGGCGGTCGCACAGATACGCAGTATTTT. Translated, it gives CASNGGGRTDTQYF.

CDR3 sequence: CASSTKLNRDLESYEQYF. CDR3 DNA: TGTGCCAGTAGCACCAAACTGAACCGGGACCTAGAGTCCTACGAGCAGTACTTC. This chain joins TRBV19 and TRBJ2-7; D tentatively fits TRBD1 or TRBD2 (5 bases each). The CDR3 is 18 amino acids. The ends were cut back, 6 bases at V and 1 base at J, with 25 bases in the middle. The V gene's germline CDR1 is LNHDA and CDR2 SQIVND (reference sequence).